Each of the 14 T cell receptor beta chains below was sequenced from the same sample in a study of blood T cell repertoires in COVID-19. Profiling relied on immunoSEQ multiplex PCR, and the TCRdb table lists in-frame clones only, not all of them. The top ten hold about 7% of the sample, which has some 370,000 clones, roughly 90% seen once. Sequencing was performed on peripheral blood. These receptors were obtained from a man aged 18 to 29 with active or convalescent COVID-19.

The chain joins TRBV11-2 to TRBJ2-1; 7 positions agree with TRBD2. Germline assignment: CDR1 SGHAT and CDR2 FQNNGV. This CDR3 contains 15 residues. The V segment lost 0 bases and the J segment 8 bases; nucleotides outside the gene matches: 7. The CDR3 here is CASSLEAGTRHEQFF. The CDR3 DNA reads TGTGCCAGCAGCTTAGAAGCGGGAACTCGCCATGAGCAGTTCTTC.

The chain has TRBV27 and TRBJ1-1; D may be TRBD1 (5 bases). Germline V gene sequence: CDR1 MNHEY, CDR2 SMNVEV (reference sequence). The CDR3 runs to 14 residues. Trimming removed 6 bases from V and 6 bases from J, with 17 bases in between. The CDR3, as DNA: TGTGCCAGCAGCAAAAGTACGGGGGTCGCTGAAGCTTTCTTT. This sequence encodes CASSKSTGVAEAFF.

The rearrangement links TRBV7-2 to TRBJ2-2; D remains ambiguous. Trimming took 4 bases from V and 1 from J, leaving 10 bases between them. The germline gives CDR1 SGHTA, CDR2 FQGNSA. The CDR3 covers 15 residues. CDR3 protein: CASSSRAGNTGELFF. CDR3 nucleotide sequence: TGTGCCAGCAGCTCCCGCGCAGGGAACACCGGGGAGCTGTTTTTT.

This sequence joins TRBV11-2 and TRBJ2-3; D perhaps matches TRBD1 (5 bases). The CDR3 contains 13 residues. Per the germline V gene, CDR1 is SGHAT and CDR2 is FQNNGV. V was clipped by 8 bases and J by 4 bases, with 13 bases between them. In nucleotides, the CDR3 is TGTGCCAGCCGATGGGGCTCGGCAGATACGCAGTATTTT. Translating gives CASRWGSADTQYF.

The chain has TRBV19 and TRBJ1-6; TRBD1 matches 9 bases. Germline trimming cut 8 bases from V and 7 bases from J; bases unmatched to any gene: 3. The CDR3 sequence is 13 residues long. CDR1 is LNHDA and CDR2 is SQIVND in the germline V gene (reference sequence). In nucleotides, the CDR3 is TGTGCCAGTCGGGACAGGGACAATTCACCCCTCCACTTT. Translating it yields CASRDRDNSPLHF.

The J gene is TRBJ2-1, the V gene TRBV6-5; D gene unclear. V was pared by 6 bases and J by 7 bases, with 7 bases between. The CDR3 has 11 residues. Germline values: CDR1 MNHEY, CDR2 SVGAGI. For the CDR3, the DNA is TGTGCCAGCAGGCTCGGGAATGAGCAGTTCTTC. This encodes CASRLGNEQFF.

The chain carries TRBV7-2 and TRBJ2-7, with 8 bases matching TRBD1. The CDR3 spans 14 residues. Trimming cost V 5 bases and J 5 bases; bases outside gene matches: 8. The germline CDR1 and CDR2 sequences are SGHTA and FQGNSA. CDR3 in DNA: TGTGCCAGCAGCCAACCAGGACAGGGCCACGAGCAGTACTTC. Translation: CASSQPGQGHEQYF.

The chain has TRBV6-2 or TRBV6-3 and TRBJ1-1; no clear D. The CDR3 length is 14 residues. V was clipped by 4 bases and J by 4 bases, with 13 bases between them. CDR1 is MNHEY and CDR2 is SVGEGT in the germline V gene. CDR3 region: CASSSADGRTEAFF. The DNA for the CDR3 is TGTGCCAGCAGTTCGGCGGATGGTCGCACTGAAGCTTTCTTT.

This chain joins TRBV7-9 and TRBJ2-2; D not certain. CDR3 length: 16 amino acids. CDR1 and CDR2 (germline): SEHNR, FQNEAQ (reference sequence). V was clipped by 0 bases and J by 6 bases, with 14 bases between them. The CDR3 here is CASSLARYPKSGELFF. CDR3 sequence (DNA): TGTGCCAGCAGCTTAGCGCGTTATCCCAAGTCCGGGGAGCTGTTTTTT.

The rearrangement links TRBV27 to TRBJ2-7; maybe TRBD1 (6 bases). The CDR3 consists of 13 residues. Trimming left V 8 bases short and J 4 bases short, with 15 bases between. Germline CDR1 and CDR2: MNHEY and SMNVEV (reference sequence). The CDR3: CASGSTGAYEQYF. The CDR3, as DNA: TGTGCCAGCGGCTCGACAGGCGCTTACGAGCAGTACTTC.

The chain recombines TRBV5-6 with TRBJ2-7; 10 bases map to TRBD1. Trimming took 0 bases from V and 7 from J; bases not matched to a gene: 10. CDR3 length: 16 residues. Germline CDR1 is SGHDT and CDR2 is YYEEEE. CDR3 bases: TGTGCCAGCAGCTTGGCCAGTGACAGGGGGCGAAGGGAGCAGTACTTC. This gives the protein CASSLASDRGRREQYF.

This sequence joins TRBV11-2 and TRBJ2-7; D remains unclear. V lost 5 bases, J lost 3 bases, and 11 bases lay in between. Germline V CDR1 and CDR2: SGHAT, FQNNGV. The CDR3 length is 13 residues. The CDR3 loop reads CASSLTRRYEQYF. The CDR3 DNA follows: TGTGCCAGCAGCCTAACGCGCCGCTACGAGCAGTACTTC. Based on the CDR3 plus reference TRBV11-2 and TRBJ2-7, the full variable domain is EAGVAQSPRYKIIEKRQSVAFWCNPISGHATLYWYQQILGQGPKLLIQFQNNGVVDDSQLPKDRFSAERLKGVDSTLKIQPAKLEDSAVYLCASSLTRRYEQYFGPGTRLTVT.

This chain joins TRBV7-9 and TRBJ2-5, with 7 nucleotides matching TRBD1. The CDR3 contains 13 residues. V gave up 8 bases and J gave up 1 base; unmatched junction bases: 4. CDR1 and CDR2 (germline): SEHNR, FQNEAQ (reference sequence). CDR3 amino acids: CASHWDSQETQYF. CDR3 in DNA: TGTGCCAGCCACTGGGACAGCCAAGAGACCCAGTACTTC.

CDR3 sequence reads: CASTGRGMNTEAFF. In DNA form, the CDR3 reads TGTGCCAGCACTGGCCGGGGGATGAACACTGAAGCTTTCTTT. The V and J genes are TRBV27 and TRBJ1-1; a weak D match, TRBD1 (5 bases). In germline, CDR1 is MNHEY, CDR2 SMNVEV (reference sequence). The CDR3 totals 14 residues. The germline V and J ends were trimmed by 7 bases and 0 bases, with 12 bases remaining between them.